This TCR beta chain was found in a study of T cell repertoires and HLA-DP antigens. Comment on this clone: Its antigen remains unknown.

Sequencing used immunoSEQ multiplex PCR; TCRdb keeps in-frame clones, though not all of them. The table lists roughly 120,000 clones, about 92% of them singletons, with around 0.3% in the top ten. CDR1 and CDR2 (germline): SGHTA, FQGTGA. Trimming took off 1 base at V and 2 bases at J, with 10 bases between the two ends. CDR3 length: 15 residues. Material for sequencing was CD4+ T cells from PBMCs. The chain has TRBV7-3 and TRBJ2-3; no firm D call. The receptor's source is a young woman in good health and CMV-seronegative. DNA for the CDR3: TGTGCCAGCAGCTTAAATGGTCAGGCCACAGATACGCAGTATTTT. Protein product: CASSLNGQATDTQYF.